The 20 T cell receptor beta chains below come from one sample, sequenced in a study of regulatory T cells in long-lasting Graves disease. CDR3-region Arm-PCR and iRepertoire HTBI primers produced the TCR beta libraries. TCRdb ran MiXCR on the multiplex PCR reads and lists one entry per CDR3 protein. The table includes approximately 540,000 distinct CDR3 sequences, 12% detected once. The time point here: newly diagnosed GD, antithyroid drugs for less than 3 months. TCR sequences were obtained from RNA taken from PBMCs. The data also belong to a second study, concerning T cells in Graves' hyperthyroidism and ophthalmopathy.

Here the sequenced sample was peripheral blood mononuclear cells (PBMCs), taken at new diagnosis, from a patient treated with antithyroid drugs. These receptor sequences come from a woman aged 25 to 45 with Graves disease.

This clonotype came up many times. DNA of the CDR3: TGCGCCAGCAGCTCCGTCGGGACAGGGAATGGCTACACCTTC. Its protein product is CASSSVGTGNGYTF. The rearrangement joins TRBV5-1 to TRBJ1-2, with TRBD1 matching 9 bases. The germline V gene has CDR1 SGHRS and CDR2 YFSETQ. V was clipped by 3 bases and J by 6 bases; unmatched bases: 6. The CDR3 is made up of 14 amino acids.

The CDR3 coding sequence is TGTGCCAGCAGTTCGGCGGGAGGGCCGCACAATGAGCAGTTCTTC. Amino acid sequence: CASSSAGGPHNEQFF. V and J are TRBV7-6 and TRBJ2-1; 9 positions agree with TRBD2. The CDR3 totals 15 residues. V lost 6 bases to trimming and J lost 5 bases; unmatched junction nucleotides: 8. Per germline, CDR1 SGHVS and CDR2 FNYEAQ.

This chain joins TRBV7-3 and TRBJ2-1; TRBD2 matches at 11 bases. V gave up 5 bases and J gave up 4 bases; unmatched junction bases: 4. In germline, CDR1 is SGHTA, CDR2 FQGTGA. This CDR3 comprises 15 residues. The CDR3 DNA sequence: TGTGCCAGCAGCCTAGCGGGGGGAAATTACAATGAGCAGTTCTTC. Protein product: CASSLAGGNYNEQFF.

This clonotype was detected many times. The chain links TRBV11-3 to TRBJ2-7; possibly TRBD1 or TRBD2 for D (5 bases each). The CDR3 consists of 14 residues. Trimming took off 5 bases at V and 7 bases at J, with 18 bases between the two ends. Germline V gives CDR1 SGHNT, CDR2 YENEEA. CDR3 sequence reads: CASSNVAGAREQYF. The CDR3 region has the DNA TGTGCCAGCAGCAATGTGGCCGGGGCGAGAGAGCAGTACTTC.

The chain carries TRBV5-1 and TRBJ1-2; 7 bases agree with TRBD1. The CDR3 is 14 residues long. Germline CDR1 reads SGHRS; CDR2 reads YFSETQ. V dropped 4 bases and J dropped 4; count of bases not matched to a gene: 7. In DNA, the CDR3 is TGCGCCAGCAGCCCGGGACAGCTCAGCTATGGCTACACCTTC. The encoded protein is CASSPGQLSYGYTF.

This clonotype came up many times. The chain combines TRBV30 with TRBJ2-2; D perhaps matches TRBD1 (6 bases). CDR1 is GTSNPN and CDR2 is SVGIG in the germline V gene (reference sequence). V lost 0 bases, J lost 3 bases, and 11 bases lay in between. The CDR3 runs 15 residues. CDR3 nucleotide sequence: TGTGCCTGGAGTGTCCGGACAGCACACACCGGGGAGCTGTTTTTT. This gives the protein CAWSVRTAHTGELFF.

The sample holds many counts of this clonotype. The chain uses TRBV5-5 and TRBJ2-1; 12 bases are shared with TRBD2. V shed 5 bases and J 0 bases; nucleotides not matched to a gene: 12. The CDR3 extends over 19 amino acids. Germline lookup yields CDR1 SGHKS and CDR2 YYEKEE (reference sequence). CDR3 in amino acids: CASSSPGTSGLSSYNEQFF. The CDR3 DNA follows: TGTGCCAGCAGTTCTCCCGGGACTAGCGGGCTCAGCTCCTACAATGAGCAGTTCTTC.

In its sample, this clonotype was seen many times. The chain recombines TRBV9 with TRBJ1-1, with a weak D call TRBD1 (6 bases). V gave up 3 bases and J gave up 4 bases, with 10 bases separating them. This CDR3 is built from 13 residues. Germline values: CDR1 SGDLS, CDR2 YYNGEE. The CDR3 sequence is CASSGGGSTEAFF. The CDR3 region has the DNA TGTGCCAGCAGCGGAGGGGGGAGCACTGAAGCTTTCTTT.

This clonotype was counted many times. This chain joins TRBV2 and TRBJ2-1; D is undetermined. The CDR3 totals 14 residues. Trimming left V 4 bases short and J 2 bases short, with 9 bases between. Germline V lookup: CDR1 SNHLY, CDR2 FYNNEI. The CDR3 DNA sequence: TGTGCCAGCAGTGGGACCTTTACCTACAATGAGCAGTTCTTC. Its protein is CASSGTFTYNEQFF.

This clonotype has at least ten counts. The V gene is TRBV5-1, the J gene TRBJ2-7, with D maybe TRBD1 (6 bases). CDR3 length equals 15 residues. Trimming removed 6 bases from V and 3 bases from J, with 19 bases in between. Germline V lookup: CDR1 SGHRS, CDR2 YFSETQ. The CDR3 here is CASKVKDSPVYEQYF. CDR3 sequence (DNA): TGCGCCAGCAAGGTCAAGGACAGCCCTGTCTACGAGCAGTACTTC.

At least ten counts were recorded for this clonotype. J is TRBJ2-3 and V is TRBV19, with D hard to call. The V end was cut by 3 bases, the J end by 5 bases, with 9 bases between. Germline CDR1 reads LNHDA; CDR2 reads SQIVND (reference sequence). The CDR3 loop spans 13 amino acids. The CDR3 sequence is CASSIGREDTQYF. CDR3 sequence (DNA): TGTGCCAGTAGTATCGGAAGAGAAGATACGCAGTATTTT.

In its sample, this clonotype was seen many times. The chain links TRBV6-5 to TRBJ2-7, with TRBD1 matching 8 bases. Looked up from germline, CDR1 is MNHEY and CDR2 is SVGAGI. Trimming took 0 bases from V and 6 from J; bases not matched to a gene: 19. There are 19 residues in the CDR3. CDR3 sequence reads: CASSYSRSGTGGFCSEQYF. DNA of the CDR3: TGTGCCAGCAGTTACTCGAGGTCTGGGACAGGAGGGTTCTGTTCCGAGCAGTACTTC.

CDR3 nucleotide sequence: TGTGCCAGCAGCTACAGACAACACCTAGCGGGAGGTGCGCAGTACTTC. This sequence encodes CASSYRQHLAGGAQYF. The V gene is TRBV11-2, the J gene TRBJ2-7, with 11 bases that match TRBD2. Trimming at V came to 4 bases and at J to 9 bases, leaving 14 bases not matched to a gene. Germline lookup yields CDR1 SGHAT and CDR2 FQNNGV. The CDR3 covers 16 residues.

The chain recombines TRBV6-1 with TRBJ2-1, with 11 bases aligning to TRBD2. The germline CDR1 and CDR2 sequences are MNHNS and SASEGT. After removal of 5 bases from V and 7 bases from J, the junction contained 10 bases not matched to a gene. CDR3 length equals 16 residues. CDR3 nucleotides: TGTGCCAGCAGTCGAGTAGCGGGAGGGCCAAGGAATGAGCAGTTCTTC. Translating gives CASSRVAGGPRNEQFF.

This clonotype occurred many times. Compared with germline, one end of the junction differs, possibly owing to a read error. The V gene is TRBV20-1, the J gene TRBJ1-4; 7 bases line up with TRBD1. Germline CDR1 and CDR2: DFQATT and SNEGSKA (reference sequence). The CDR3 extends over 16 amino acids. CDR3 coding DNA: TGCAGTGCGAGAGACCGAAAGGGGGCAGCTAATGAAAAACTGTTTTTT. Residues: CSARDRKGAANEKLFF.

V gene TRBV7-2 combines with J gene TRBJ2-1; D ambiguous. The CDR3 consists of 15 residues. Per germline, CDR1 SGHTA and CDR2 FQGNSA. Trimming cost V 3 bases and J 12 bases, with 21 bases left between them. This chain's CDR3 is CASSFAPSTQPWQFF. The CDR3 bases are TGTGCCAGCAGCTTTGCCCCATCGACTCAGCCGTGGCAGTTCTTC.

This clonotype appeared many times. V and J are TRBV10-3 and TRBJ2-5; D is unclear. The CDR3 extends over 14 amino acids. Trimming removed 1 base from V and 3 bases from J, with 9 bases in between. Germline-derived CDR1 and CDR2 are ENHRY and SYGVKD. The DNA of the CDR3 is TGTGCCATCAGTGAGTATTCGTCGGAAGAGACCCAGTACTTC. Its protein is CAISEYSSEETQYF.

This chain joins TRBV20-1 and TRBJ2-4, with a possible D match to TRBD1 (7 bases). Germline V CDR1 and CDR2: DFQATT, SNEGSKA (reference sequence). There are 17 residues in the CDR3. Trimming stripped 2 bases from V and 0 bases from J, with 17 bases between. DNA of the CDR3: TGCAGTGCTAGATCCTCCAGGGGGGATCTAGCCAAAAACATTCAGTACTTC. Its protein product is CSARSSRGDLAKNIQYF.

Points on this clonotype: A much larger clone differs from this one at a single base, so this may be a read error. The chain is built from TRBV28 and TRBJ2-1, with 14 bases matching TRBD2. The CDR3 has 16 residues. J was trimmed by 8 bases and V by 7 bases; bases with no gene match: 10. Germline V CDR1 and CDR2: MDHEN, SYDVKM. The DNA of the CDR3 is TGTGCCAGCATTCCCCGGACTAGCGGGAGGTTGTATGAGCAGTTCTTC. Its translation is CASIPRTSGRLYEQFF.

Comment on this clonotype: This may be a read error: a much more frequent sequence differs by one nucleotide. The J gene is TRBJ2-7, the V gene TRBV6-5; D is possibly TRBD1 or TRBD2 (6 bases each). The CDR3 spans 15 residues. Germline CDR1 MNHEY, CDR2 SVGAGI. Trimming stripped 0 bases from V and 5 bases from J, with 14 bases between. This CDR3 reads CASSYSSGGPDEQYV. Written as DNA, the CDR3 is TGTGCCAGCAGTTACTCGTCCGGGGGCCCGGACGAGCAGTACGTC.